The 27 T cell receptor beta chains listed next were all sequenced from one sample in a study of shared clonotypes between healthy human individuals. Clones were read by immunoSEQ multiplex PCR, and TCRdb kept only the in-frame ones, dropping some. Of about 2.4 million clones listed, 80% to 95% are singletons. Material for sequencing was naive CD4+ T cells from PBMCs. The subset was: CD45RA+ positively selected. These receptor sequences come from a man between 18 and 35 years old in good health. Some clones in this sample may be carry-over from other donors' samples.

J is TRBJ1-2 and V is TRBV5-1; tentative D call: TRBD1 (5 bases). Germline CDR1 and CDR2: SGHRS and YFSETQ. This CDR3 region has 13 residues. Trimming removed 4 bases at V and 7 bases at J, with 14 bases between. CDR3 residues: CASSAGQSSGYTF. CDR3 coding DNA: TGCGCCAGCAGCGCTGGACAATCCTCTGGCTACACCTTC.

The chain uses TRBV4-1 and TRBJ2-2, with TRBD2 matching 7 bases. Germline lookup yields CDR1 MGHRA and CDR2 YSYEKL. The V segment lost 4 bases and the J segment 0 bases; nucleotides outside the gene matches: 11. The CDR3 runs to 18 residues. CDR3 amino acids: CASSREGHSGANTGELFF. In DNA form, the CDR3 reads TGCGCCAGCAGCCGGGAGGGGCATAGCGGAGCGAACACCGGGGAGCTGTTTTTT.

The chain combines TRBV5-4 with TRBJ1-2; D may be TRBD1 (5 bases). This CDR3 spans 13 amino acids. CDR1 and CDR2 (germline): SGHNT, YYREEE (reference sequence). Trimming removed 3 bases at V and 4 bases at J, with 10 bases between. The CDR3 reads CASSSRQPYGYTF. The CDR3 nucleotides read TGTGCCAGCAGCTCTAGACAGCCCTATGGCTACACCTTC.

This chain connects TRBV28 to TRBJ1-1; D is unclear. Germline V gene lookup returns CDR1 MDHEN and CDR2 SYDVKM. The CDR3 loop spans 13 amino acids. With 7 bases removed from V and 11 bases from J, the gap between germline ends came to 20 bases. The CDR3 coding sequence is TGTGCCAGCACCCGGAGCGGCGGGTTGGACGCTTTCTTT. It codes for CASTRSGGLDAFF.

With regard to this clone: Other DNA sequences within the sample encode an identical CDR3. The chain carries TRBV7-2 and TRBJ2-7; TRBD2 might be the D (6 bases). CDR1 is SGHTA, CDR2 FQGNSA, per germline. Trimming stripped 1 base from V and 3 bases from J, with 10 bases between. This CDR3 comprises 14 residues. The DNA of the CDR3 is TGTGCCAGCAGCTTAGGCGGGACCTACTACGAGCAGTACTTC. Its translation is CASSLGGTYYEQYF. The full variable domain, rest sourced from reference TRBV7-2 and TRBJ2-7, is GAGVSQSPSNKVTEKGKDVELRCDPISGHTALYWYRQSLGQGLEFLIYFQGNSAPDKSGLPSDRFSAERTGGSVSTLTIQRTQQEDSAVYLCASSLGGTYYEQYFGPGTRLTVT.

The sample holds one count of this clone. The chain has TRBV9 and TRBJ2-7, with 8 positions matching TRBD2. Trimming at V came to 4 bases and at J to 0 bases, leaving 6 bases not matched to a gene. The CDR3 covers 15 residues. Germline V gene sequence: CDR1 SGDLS, CDR2 YYNGEE. The CDR3 reads CASSFVAGSSYEQYF. The CDR3, as DNA: TGTGCCAGCAGCTTCGTAGCGGGGAGCTCCTACGAGCAGTACTTC.

The chain has TRBV28 and TRBJ2-7; D unclear. V was cut by 1 base and J by 9 bases, with 10 bases left in between. This CDR3 contains 12 residues. The germline V gene encodes CDR1 MDHEN and CDR2 SYDVKM. The CDR3 sequence: CASSLYWEAQYF. CDR3 DNA: TGTGCCAGCAGTTTATATTGGGAAGCGCAGTACTTC.

The chain has TRBV27 and TRBJ2-2; no reliable D call. Per the germline V gene, CDR1 is MNHEY and CDR2 is SMNVEV (reference sequence). The CDR3 contains 15 residues. V was clipped by 3 bases and J by 4 bases, with 12 bases between them. The CDR3 DNA sequence: TGTGCCAGCAGTTTCGAACAGCGCTCCACCGGGGAGCTGTTTTTT. Amino acid sequence: CASSFEQRSTGELFF.

V is TRBV2 and J is TRBJ2-5; 9 nucleotides line up with TRBD1. The germline V gene encodes CDR1 SNHLY and CDR2 FYNNEI. The V gene end was trimmed by 5 bases and the J gene end by 0 bases; junction bases not matched to a gene: 4. The CDR3 covers 15 residues. The CDR3 region has the DNA TGTGCCAGCAGTCCCGGGACAGGGCACCAAGAGACCCAGTACTTC. This gives the protein CASSPGTGHQETQYF.

The chain employs TRBV9 and TRBJ2-3, with 11 bases aligning to TRBD2. The CDR3 has 16 amino acids. V shed 0 bases, J shed 6 bases, and the junction held 6 bases outside the gene matches. Germline lookup yields CDR1 SGDLS and CDR2 YYNGEE. CDR3 sequence: CASSVVLAGGMDTQYF. CDR3 DNA sequence: TGTGCCAGCAGCGTAGTCCTAGCGGGAGGTATGGATACGCAGTATTTT.

The chain couples TRBV10-2 to TRBJ1-2, with no clear D. Between the trimmed V and J ends, which lost 2 bases and 4 bases, there was a span of 11 bases. Germline assignment: CDR1 WSHSY and CDR2 SAAADI. CDR3 length equals 14 residues. This CDR3 reads CASSEIGEGYGYTF. CDR3 coding DNA: TGCGCCAGCAGTGAGATTGGGGAAGGCTATGGCTACACCTTC.

The chain links TRBV18 to TRBJ1-3; weak D call: TRBD1 (5 bases). The V gene's germline CDR1 is KGHSH and CDR2 LQKENI. The CDR3 consists of 13 residues. Trimming shortened V by 3 bases and J by 8 bases, and 11 bases separated the two germline ends. CDR3: CASSPGGADTIYF. The CDR3 DNA reads as TGTGCCAGCTCACCTGGGGGTGCAGACACCATATATTTT.

The chain links TRBV5-1 to TRBJ2-1; TRBD2 aligns across 7 bases. V shed 4 bases, J shed 8 bases, and the junction held 12 bases outside the gene matches. In germline, CDR1 is SGHRS, CDR2 YFSETQ. This CDR3 is built from 15 residues. CDR3 nucleotides: TGCGCCAGCAGCACAACCGGCGGGAGTGCTTATGAGCAGTTCTTC. Translation: CASSTTGGSAYEQFF.

A note on this clone: Other DNA sequences within the sample encode an identical CDR3. The rearrangement links TRBV7-3 to TRBJ2-3; TRBD2 agrees at 8 bases. The length of the CDR3 is 16 residues. Per germline, CDR1 SGHTA and CDR2 FQGTGA. Trimming removed 4 bases from V and 0 bases from J; junction bases left unmatched: 6. The CDR3 bases are TGTGCCAGCAGCTCCGGACTAGCAGGGAGCACAGATACGCAGTATTTT. Protein: CASSSGLAGSTDTQYF.

The genes are TRBV19 and TRBJ1-5; 8 nucleotides line up with TRBD1. Germline lookup yields CDR1 LNHDA and CDR2 SQIVND (reference sequence). This CDR3 has 15 residues. V shed 6 bases and J 0 bases; nucleotides not matched to a gene: 4. DNA for the CDR3: TGTGCCAGTAGCCGGACAGGGATTAGCAATCAGCCCCAGCATTTT. This translates into CASSRTGISNQPQHF.

The V and J genes are TRBV2 and TRBJ2-7, with D possibly called TRBD1 or TRBD2 (5 bases each). Germline V gives CDR1 SNHLY, CDR2 FYNNEI. The CDR3 contains 13 residues. Trimming took off 6 bases at V and 6 bases at J, with 15 bases between the two ends. CDR3 loop: CASRMAGGTEQYF. CDR3 DNA sequence: TGTGCCAGCAGGATGGCTGGGGGAACCGAGCAGTACTTC.

The chain employs TRBV30 and TRBJ2-7, with unresolved D. The V and J ends lost 6 bases and 5 bases respectively, with 20 bases between them. The germline V gene has CDR1 GTSNPN and CDR2 SVGIG (reference sequence). CDR3 length equals 14 residues. The CDR3 here is CACGPLDWAHEQYF. In DNA, the CDR3 is TGTGCCTGCGGGCCATTAGACTGGGCCCACGAGCAGTACTTC.

This clone appeared once. The chain joins TRBV28 to TRBJ1-5; D remains ambiguous. V shed 6 bases and J shed 11 bases, with 11 bases lying between them. The germline V gene has CDR1 MDHEN and CDR2 SYDVKM. The CDR3 has 11 residues. CDR3 amino acids: CASSPDWSQHF. The DNA for the CDR3 is TGTGCCAGCAGCCCCGACTGGTCCCAGCATTTT.

The chain combines TRBV25-1 with TRBJ1-4, with 12 bases lining up with TRBD1. The CDR3 has 16 residues. V shed 2 bases, J shed 11 bases, and the junction held 9 bases outside the gene matches. Germline CDR1 is MGHDK and CDR2 is SYGVNS. The CDR3 is CASSEPGQGAPGKLFF. The CDR3 DNA reads TGTGCCAGCAGTGAACCGGGACAGGGGGCCCCCGGGAAACTGTTTTTT.

The V gene is TRBV19, the J gene TRBJ1-3, with D possibly TRBD1 on 6 matching bases. Germline values: CDR1 LNHDA, CDR2 SQIVND (reference sequence). The CDR3 is made up of 16 amino acids. With 7 bases removed from V and 3 bases from J, the gap between germline ends came to 19 bases. The CDR3, as DNA: TGTGCCAGTACCCCGGCGGCGCGCAGGGGTGGAAACACCATATATTTT. This sequence encodes CASTPAARRGGNTIYF.

The chain couples TRBV15 to TRBJ2-7, with D perhaps matching TRBD1 or TRBD2 (5 bases each). CDR1 is LNHNV and CDR2 is YYDKDF in the germline V gene (reference sequence). Trimming stripped 4 bases from V and 1 base from J, with 14 bases between. The CDR3 consists of 15 residues. The CDR3 is CATSNRRQGSYEQYF. DNA of the CDR3: TGTGCCACCAGCAACCGGAGGCAGGGATCCTACGAGCAGTACTTC.

The chain recombines TRBV7-3 with TRBJ2-1; the D gene is possibly TRBD2 (6 bases). V lost 6 bases and J 6 bases, leaving 18 bases between the germline ends. The germline CDR1 and CDR2 sequences are SGHTA and FQGTGA. The CDR3 sequence is 15 residues long. CDR3 bases: TGTGCCAGCAGTCGCACGGGAGACACTGCCAATGAGCAGTTCTTC. Its translation: CASSRTGDTANEQFF.

J is TRBJ2-7 and V is TRBV4-2; D is perhaps TRBD2 (6 bases). Trimming took 4 bases from V and 6 from J, leaving 16 bases between them. This CDR3 comprises 14 residues. Germline V lookup: CDR1 LGHNA, CDR2 YNFKEQ. CDR3 sequence (DNA): TGTGCCAGCAGCCCAACTGGGGGGTCTGGCGAGCAGTACTTC. Residues: CASSPTGGSGEQYF.

In regard to this clone: Within the sample, other DNA sequences also encode this same CDR3. The rearrangement uses TRBV28 and TRBJ1-5, with 7 bases identical to TRBD1. V lost 1 base, J lost 0 bases, and 6 bases stayed unmatched. Per the germline V gene, CDR1 is MDHEN and CDR2 is SYDVKM. This CDR3 region has 17 residues. The CDR3 is CASSLSPTGYSNQPQHF. The CDR3 region has the DNA TGTGCCAGCAGTTTATCACCGACAGGGTATAGCAATCAGCCCCAGCATTTT.

CDR3 nucleotides: TGTGCCAGCAGCACTACCGGGACTAGTGTCCTTGAGCAGTTCTTC. It codes for CASSTTGTSVLEQFF. The V and J genes are TRBV7-2 and TRBJ2-1; TRBD2 matches at 8 bases. The CDR3 loop spans 15 amino acids. With 5 bases clipped from V and 9 bases from J, the junction kept 12 bases outside the gene matches. Germline CDR1 and CDR2: SGHTA and FQGNSA. Full variable domain (missing parts from reference TRBV7-2 and TRBJ2-1): GAGVSQSPSNKVTEKGKDVELRCDPISGHTALYWYRQSLGQGLEFLIYFQGNSAPDKSGLPSDRFSAERTGGSVSTLTIQRTQQEDSAVYLCASSTTGTSVLEQFFGPGTRLTVL.

V usage is TRBV5-1 and J usage is TRBJ2-3; 10 nucleotides match TRBD2. This CDR3 spans 17 amino acids. Germline V lookup: CDR1 SGHRS, CDR2 YFSETQ. V lost 6 bases and J lost 0; bases outside the gene matches: 10. The CDR3 sequence is CASNIGLAVTSTDTQYF. The DNA for the CDR3 is TGCGCCAGCAACATTGGACTAGCGGTTACCAGCACAGATACGCAGTATTTT.

The rearrangement links TRBV11-2 to TRBJ2-2; D is uncertain. Germline assignment: CDR1 SGHAT and CDR2 FQNNGV. The CDR3 length is 14 residues. Trimming stripped 5 bases from V and 2 bases from J, with 9 bases between. This chain's CDR3 is CASSPVRNTGELFF. The CDR3 nucleotides read TGTGCCAGCAGCCCGGTTCGCAACACCGGGGAGCTGTTTTTT.